The subject of this entry is one T cell receptor (beta chain). Since a much larger clone is just one base distant, this may be a read error. The conserved closing phenylalanine or tryptophan is absent in this CDR3, likely reflecting a read error. The authors diagnosed from clinical symptoms, serum thyroxine, TRAb, thyroid ultrasound and orbital computed tomography. J lost 4 bases, V lost 5 bases, and 9 bases had no gene match. The CDR3 contains 15 residues. Germline values: CDR1 SGHTA, CDR2 FQGNSA. This specimen belongs to a study of Graves' ophthalmopathy and Graves' hyperthyroidism. CDR3 regions of TCR beta were amplified from RNA transcripts. First-round RT-PCR with HTBI primers preceded a second-round multiplex PCR. In TCRdb, the multiplex PCR reads were re-called with MiXCR into one record per CDR3 protein. The sample carries roughly 700,000 distinct CDR3 sequences, around 40% recorded once.

The genes are TRBV7-2 and TRBJ1-2, with 8 bases lining up with TRBD1. Specimen: peripheral blood. The receptor was derived from an adult man with Graves' ophthalmopathy. CDR3 protein: CASSVSGGATYGYTS. CDR3 nucleotide sequence: TGTGCCAGCAGCGTATCAGGGGGCGCGACCTATGGCTACACCTCC.